The 29 T cell receptor beta chains below come from one sample, sequenced in a study of control samples from healthy donors and cancer patients. Sequencing used immunoSEQ multiplex PCR; TCRdb keeps in-frame clones, though not all of them. Here the sample spans 150,000 or so clones, about 94% being singletons. The sample was blood. Receptors were obtained from a man in his fifties in good health.

This clone has only a few counts. The CDR3 nucleotides read TGTGCCAGCAGCTTGGGGACTAGCGGCGATCCGGAGCAGTACTTC. Its translation is CASSLGTSGDPEQYF. This chain links TRBV5-5 with TRBJ2-7, with 10 bases identical to TRBD2. The ends lost 0 bases at V and 7 bases at J; junction bases unmatched: 7. The CDR3 runs 15 residues. Germline-derived CDR1 and CDR2 are SGHKS and YYEKEE (reference sequence).

This rearrangement joins TRBV7-9 to TRBJ1-4, with a weak D call TRBD1 (5 bases). Trimming removed 6 bases at V and 8 bases at J, with 16 bases between. Germline-derived CDR1 and CDR2 are SEHNR and FQNEAQ (reference sequence). The CDR3 is 14 amino acids. This CDR3 is CASSSGAQGEKLFF. In nucleotides, the CDR3 is TGTGCCAGCAGTTCCGGGGCGCAGGGAGAAAAACTGTTTTTT. The whole variable domain, remainder taken from reference TRBV7-9 and TRBJ1-4, is DTGVSQNPRHKITKRGQNVTFRCDPISEHNRLYWYRQTLGQGPEFLTYFQNEAQLEKSRLLSDRFSAERPKGSFSTLEIQRTEQGDSAMYLCASSSGAQGEKLFFGSGTQLSVL.

This rearrangement joins TRBV18 to TRBJ2-3; D ambiguous. Germline V lookup: CDR1 KGHSH, CDR2 LQKENI. Between the trimmed V and J ends, which lost 0 bases and 5 bases, there was a span of 9 bases. The CDR3 has 14 residues. CDR3 in amino acids: CASSPPSRGDTQYF. Written as DNA, the CDR3 is TGTGCCAGCTCACCACCGAGCAGAGGAGATACGCAGTATTTT.

In its sample, this clone was seen once. V gene TRBV30 combines with J gene TRBJ2-6; 9 nucleotides match TRBD1. This CDR3 region has 16 residues. CDR1 GTSNPN and CDR2 SVGIG come from the germline V gene (reference sequence). J gave up 1 base and V 3 bases, and 4 bases lay outside the gene matches. As DNA, the CDR3 is TGTGCCTGGAGGGACAGGGGAGTATCTGGGGCCAACGTCCTGACTTTC. It encodes CAWRDRGVSGANVLTF.

J is TRBJ2-5 and V is TRBV15, with D tentatively TRBD2 (5 bases). This CDR3 region has 16 residues. V lost 1 base, J lost 7 bases, and 19 bases lay in between. CDR1 and CDR2 from the germline V gene are LNHNV and YYDKDF (reference sequence). DNA of the CDR3: TGTGCCACCAGCAGAGTCCCGGAATTGAGGGATCGGACCCAGTACTTC. Amino acid sequence: CATSRVPELRDRTQYF.

The V and J genes are TRBV28 and TRBJ1-2, with D possibly matching TRBD1 (5 bases). The CDR3 loop spans 14 amino acids. V lost 7 bases and J lost 4, with 16 bases in between. CDR1 is MDHEN and CDR2 is SYDVKM in the germline V gene. DNA for the CDR3: TGTGCCAGCAACCAGGGTGTATTTGGCTATGGCTACACCTTC. Translation: CASNQGVFGYGYTF.

V usage is TRBV18 and J usage is TRBJ2-1; 10 positions agree with TRBD2. CDR3 length: 16 amino acids. Germline trimming cut 3 bases from V and 2 bases from J; bases unmatched to any gene: 4. CDR1 is KGHSH, CDR2 LQKENI, per germline. The CDR3 DNA follows: TGTGCCAGCTCACCGCTAGCGGGAGCCGCCTACAATGAGCAGTTCTTC. Translated: CASSPLAGAAYNEQFF.

The V gene is TRBV5-1, the J gene TRBJ2-3, with D hard to call. V was trimmed by 0 bases and J by 0 bases, leaving 8 bases between them. Germline CDR1 reads SGHRS; CDR2 reads YFSETQ. The CDR3 is 15 amino acids. CDR3 region: CASSLEGISTDTQYF. The CDR3 bases are TGCGCCAGCAGCTTGGAGGGCATTAGCACAGATACGCAGTATTTT.

The sample holds one count of this clone. V and J are TRBV6-5 and TRBJ2-3; D is unclear. Germline assignment: CDR1 MNHEY and CDR2 SVGAGI. Between the trimmed V and J ends, which lost 7 bases and 5 bases, there was a span of 7 bases. The CDR3 is made up of 11 amino acids. The CDR3 loop is CASKKRDTQYF. The CDR3, as DNA: TGTGCCAGCAAAAAAAGAGATACGCAGTATTTT.

The chain joins TRBV10-3 to TRBJ2-7, with D possibly TRBD1 on 6 matching bases. Germline values: CDR1 ENHRY, CDR2 SYGVKD. The ends were cut back, 3 bases at V and 12 bases at J, with 18 bases in the middle. This CDR3 is 13 amino acids long. Here the CDR3 DNA reads TGTGCCATCAGTGATACGAAGGGGGTAGAGGGGTACTTC. Protein product: CAISDTKGVEGYF.

This clone appeared once. V usage is TRBV27 and J usage is TRBJ2-3; D gene uncertain. Trimming cost V 5 bases and J 1 base, with 7 bases left between them. There are 13 residues in the CDR3. CDR1 and CDR2 from the germline V gene are MNHEY and SMNVEV (reference sequence). CDR3 protein: CASSDPGTDTQYF. CDR3 DNA sequence: TGTGCCAGCAGTGATCCCGGCACAGATACGCAGTATTTT.

The chain couples TRBV5-6 to TRBJ2-1, with D possibly matching TRBD2 (6 bases). Germline V CDR1 and CDR2: SGHDT, YYEEEE. The CDR3 loop spans 14 amino acids. Trimming removed 0 bases from V and 10 bases from J, with 14 bases in between. Here the CDR3 reads CASSLGLVHGEQFF. CDR3 nucleotide sequence: TGTGCCAGCAGCTTGGGACTAGTGCATGGAGAGCAGTTCTTC.

The V and J genes are TRBV18 and TRBJ2-3, with 8 positions matching TRBD2. The junction had 3 bases not matched to a gene; V was cut back by 3 bases and J by 1 base. The CDR3 consists of 15 residues. In germline, CDR1 is KGHSH, CDR2 LQKENI. Here the CDR3 DNA reads TGTGCCAGCTCACCCCTAGCGGGCCGCACAGATACGCAGTATTTT. Residues: CASSPLAGRTDTQYF.

This chain joins TRBV14 and TRBJ2-4; possibly TRBD1 or TRBD2 for D (6 bases each). V dropped 6 bases and J dropped 8 bases, with 14 bases sitting between them. The CDR3 totals 13 residues. In germline, CDR1 is SGHDN, CDR2 FVKESK. The DNA for the CDR3 is TGTGCCAGCAGTCTCCCGGGGGCGCACATTCAGTACTTC. Translation: CASSLPGAHIQYF.

The chain carries TRBV4-2 and TRBJ1-5; 10 nucleotides line up with TRBD1. There are 15 residues in the CDR3. J lost 6 bases, V lost 4 bases, and 6 bases had no gene match. CDR1 is LGHNA and CDR2 is YNFKEQ in the germline V gene. Written as DNA, the CDR3 is TGTGCCAGCAGCCCCAGACAGGGGGCTGGTCAGCCCCAGCATTTT. Residues: CASSPRQGAGQPQHF.

V and J are TRBV5-1 and TRBJ1-5; TRBD1 matches at 8 bases. J gave up 2 bases and V 4 bases, and 2 bases lay outside the gene matches. From germline, CDR1 is SGHRS and CDR2 YFSETQ. The CDR3 is 14 amino acids. Written as DNA, the CDR3 is TGCGCCAGCAGCCCGGACAGGGGCAATCAGCCCCAGCATTTT. This gives the protein CASSPDRGNQPQHF. Complete variable domain (other parts from reference TRBV5-1 and TRBJ1-5): KAGVTQTPRYLIKTRGQQVTLSCSPISGHRSVSWYQQTPGQGLQFLFEYFSETQRNKGNFPGRFSGRQFSNSRSEMNVSTLELGDSALYLCASSPDRGNQPQHFGDGTRLSIL.

V is TRBV10-1 and J is TRBJ2-2; possible D gene TRBD2, 5 bases. V lost 4 bases, J lost 3 bases, and 15 bases lay in between. In germline, CDR1 is WNHNN, CDR2 SYGVQD (reference sequence). The CDR3 spans 16 residues. This chain's CDR3 is CASSADYDRYTGELFF. CDR3 sequence (DNA): TGCGCCAGCAGTGCCGACTACGACCGGTACACCGGGGAGCTGTTTTTT.

The rearrangement joins TRBV4-2 to TRBJ2-2; the match to TRBD2 covers 7 bases. This CDR3 is built from 15 residues. CDR1 is LGHNA and CDR2 is YNFKEQ in the germline V gene. V shed 4 bases, J shed 7 bases, and the junction held 9 bases outside the gene matches. As DNA, the CDR3 is TGTGCCAGCAGCCCCTTGAGGGAGGGCGGCGGGGAGCTGTTTTTT. The encoded protein is CASSPLREGGGELFF.

The chain couples TRBV10-1 to TRBJ2-3, with D uncertain. V was clipped by 4 bases and J by 0 bases, with 11 bases between them. This CDR3 has 15 residues. Germline CDR1 is WNHNN and CDR2 is SYGVQD (reference sequence). DNA of the CDR3: TGCGCCAGCAGTGCAGACTCGGCTAGCACAGATACGCAGTATTTT. Translation gives CASSADSASTDTQYF.

This clone was counted a single time. The chain couples TRBV27 to TRBJ1-6, with D unresolved. Germline loops: CDR1 MNHEY, CDR2 SMNVEV (reference sequence). CDR3 length: 19 residues. V lost 3 bases, J lost 6 bases, and 24 bases lay in between. CDR3 in amino acids: CASSFAVVRADGSNSPLHF. The CDR3 DNA reads as TGTGCCAGCAGTTTCGCGGTGGTGAGGGCAGACGGCTCTAATTCACCCCTCCACTTT.

The V and J genes are TRBV12-3 or TRBV12-4 and TRBJ1-5, with 7 bases identical to TRBD1. Trimming at V came to 6 bases and at J to 4 bases, leaving 3 bases not matched to a gene. The CDR3 length is 13 residues. CDR3 in DNA: TGTGCCAGCAGGGGGACAGCTAATCAGCCCCAGCATTTT. This encodes CASRGTANQPQHF.

J is TRBJ2-1 and V is TRBV6-2 or TRBV6-3; 8 nucleotides line up with TRBD2. V was pared by 0 bases and J by 6 bases, with 10 bases of the junction left unmatched. CDR1 and CDR2 (germline): MNHEY, SVGEGT. The length of the CDR3 is 17 residues. The CDR3 protein is CASSYSLREGLSNEQFF. The CDR3 DNA reads as TGTGCCAGCAGTTACTCGCTACGGGAGGGTCTGAGCAATGAGCAGTTCTTC.

This chain links TRBV6-1 with TRBJ2-7; 11 nucleotides match TRBD1. The J segment lost 6 bases and the V segment lost 3 bases, leaving 4 bases of the junction unmatched. Germline V CDR1 and CDR2: MNHNS, SASEGT. The CDR3 has 14 amino acids. The CDR3 nucleotides are TGTGCCAGCAGTGAGGACAGGGGGCGCGGCGAGCAGTACTTC. Translated, it gives CASSEDRGRGEQYF.

Concerning this clone itself: Other DNA sequences within the sample encode an identical CDR3. The V and J genes are TRBV19 and TRBJ1-5; 12 bases match TRBD1. V shed 5 bases and J 5 bases; nucleotides not matched to a gene: 1. Germline V gene sequence: CDR1 LNHDA, CDR2 SQIVND (reference sequence). The CDR3 sequence is 14 residues long. The CDR3 reads CASSGTGGHQPQHF. CDR3 DNA: TGTGCCAGTAGTGGGACAGGGGGCCATCAGCCCCAGCATTTT. Together with reference TRBV19 and TRBJ1-5, the CDR3 gives the full variable domain: DGGITQSPKYLFRKEGQNVTLSCEQNLNHDAMYWYRQDPGQGLRLIYYSQIVNDFQKGDIAEGYSVSREKKESFPLTVTSAQKNPTAFYLCASSGTGGHQPQHFGDGTRLSIL.

Remarks on this clone: Other DNA sequences within the sample encode an identical CDR3. The rearrangement joins TRBV18 to TRBJ2-3, with unresolved D. The germline gives CDR1 KGHSH, CDR2 LQKENI. Trimming stripped 0 bases from V and 3 bases from J, with 7 bases between. CDR3 length equals 14 residues. DNA of the CDR3: TGTGCCAGCTCACCACCGGGCGGTACAGATACGCAGTATTTT. Its protein product is CASSPPGGTDTQYF.

V usage is TRBV10-3 and J usage is TRBJ2-7; 15 bases map to TRBD2. CDR3 size: 18 residues. Germline lookup yields CDR1 ENHRY and CDR2 SYGVKD. Trimming cost V 0 bases and J 4 bases; bases outside gene matches: 7. CDR3 region: CAISESFRTSGRVYEQYF. DNA for the CDR3: TGTGCCATCAGTGAGTCTTTTAGGACTAGCGGGAGGGTTTACGAGCAGTACTTC.

This clone has only one observation. V gene TRBV19 combines with J gene TRBJ2-1; D is uncertain. Trimming shortened V by 5 bases and J by 3 bases, and 5 bases separated the two germline ends. Germline CDR1 LNHDA, CDR2 SQIVND (reference sequence). This CDR3 is built from 12 residues. CDR3 nucleotide sequence: TGTGCCAGTAGTTCCTACTACAATGAGCAGTTCTTC. Amino acids: CASSSYYNEQFF.

This clone was observed a single time. Written as DNA, the CDR3 is TGTGCCAGCAGCTTAGGTCGGGACACCTACAATGAGCAGTTCTTC. Protein product: CASSLGRDTYNEQFF. The V gene is TRBV11-1, the J gene TRBJ2-1; tentatively, D is TRBD1 (6 bases). There are 15 residues in the CDR3. V was shortened by 1 base and J by 2 bases, with 9 bases between the two germline ends. Germline CDR1 reads SGHAT; CDR2 reads FQDESV (reference sequence).

CDR3 amino acids: CASSSERTGLNTIYF. The CDR3, as DNA: TGTGCCAGCAGTAGCGAGAGGACAGGCCTAAACACCATATATTTT. The rearrangement links TRBV6-5 to TRBJ1-3; TRBD1 agrees at 7 bases. Germline lookup yields CDR1 MNHEY and CDR2 SVGAGI. V shed 5 bases, J shed 6 bases, and the junction held 10 bases outside the gene matches. The CDR3 is 15 amino acids.